The rows below give T cell receptor beta chains drawn from one sample of a study of cytomegalovirus exposure and HLA in healthy donors. Sequencing used immunoSEQ multiplex PCR; TCRdb keeps in-frame clones, though not all of them. The sample records about 130,000 clones, more than 70% being singletons. Material: PBMCs. The receptors were sampled from a man younger than 40 in good health and CMV-seronegative. CDR3s include the opening cysteine and the closing phenylalanine or tryptophan. D genes are given only for firm matches. Size values are once, few and many counts, or a class for expanded clones, and some rows have none.

v_gene,d_gene,abundance,j_gene,CDR3nt,CDR3aa
TRBV5-1,TRBD2,.,TRBJ2-7,TGCGCCAGCACCGGGACTAGCGGGAGTGTGGAGCAGTACTTC,CASTGTSGSVEQYF
TRBV7-3,TRBD2,.,TRBJ2-2,TGTGCCAGCAGCTCCCAGGGACTAGCGAACACCGGGGAGCTGTTTTTT,CASSSQGLANTGELFF
TRBV10-2,TRBD1,.,TRBJ1-4,TGCGCCAGCAGTGAGCTGAAGGACAGGGGACATGAAAAACTGTTTTTT,CASSELKDRGHEKLFF
TRBV25-1,TRBD1,few,TRBJ2-7,TGTGCCAGCAGTGAAACAGGGGGGAGCCGGCAGTACTTC,CASSETGGSRQYF
TRBV25-1,.,.,TRBJ1-4,TGTGCCAGCAGTGAACTACCGGGGAAACTGTTTTTT,CASSELPGKLFF
TRBV23-1,TRBD1,.,TRBJ2-5,TGCGCCAGCAGTCAAGGACAGGGGGCCGCAGAGACCCAGTACTTC,CASSQGQGAAETQYF
TRBV7-8,TRBD2,.,TRBJ2-1,TGTGCCAGCAACGATGTCCCAAGGACTAGCGGGGTTTTGAGGCAGTTCTTC,CASNDVPRTSGVLRQFF
TRBV7-9,TRBD1,.,TRBJ1-5,TGTGCCAGCAGCTCAGGGGGCAGCGACAACAATCAGCCCCAGCATTTT,CASSSGGSDNNQPQHF
TRBV4-2,TRBD1,.,TRBJ2-7,TGTGCCAGCAGCGCCCTGGACAGGGCCTACGAGCAGTACTTC,CASSALDRAYEQYF
TRBV28,TRBD2,few,TRBJ2-7,TGTGCCAGCCGGACTAGCGGGACCGACTCCTACGAGCAGTACTTC,CASRTSGTDSYEQYF
TRBV7-9,TRBD1,.,TRBJ2-7,TGTGCCAGCAGCTCCGGGACAGGCGAGAGCACTTGGGACGAGCAGTACTTC,CASSSGTGESTWDEQYF
TRBV6-1,.,.,TRBJ2-5,TGTGCCAGCAGTGAGGACCGACAGAGCTCGAAACAAGAGACCCAGTACTTC,CASSEDRQSSKQETQYF
TRBV29-1,TRBD1,once,TRBJ2-1,TGCAGCGGGACCGGGACAGGGGGCCGGGGAGAGCAGTTCTTC,CSGTGTGGRGEQFF
TRBV7-2,.,.,TRBJ2-6,TGTGCCAGCACCCCCGGGAGCTCTGGGGCCAACGTCCTGACTTTC,CASTPGSSGANVLTF
TRBV18,TRBD2,.,TRBJ2-5,TGTGCCAGCTCATCCTCGCTTAGCGGGACCCAAGAGACCCAGTACTTC,CASSSSLSGTQETQYF
TRBV28,TRBD2,few,TRBJ2-7,TGTGCCAGCAGTTTTAGCGGGAGAGGAGGGGAGCAGTACTTC,CASSFSGRGGEQYF
TRBV19,TRBD1,.,TRBJ1-2,TGTGCCAGTAGTATCAAACAGGGGGCGAACTATGGCTACACCTTC,CASSIKQGANYGYTF